This TCR beta chain was identified during a study of blood T cell repertoires in COVID-19. This table comes from immunoSEQ multiplex PCR, and its TCRdb copy is limited to in-frame clones, with some not included. The sample shows approximately 270,000 clones, approximately 90% of them seen only once. Sequences were obtained from peripheral blood. This TCR was recovered from a man aged 25-40 years with acute or convalescent COVID-19.

The CDR3 sequence is CASSLTANRGQPQHF. In DNA form, the CDR3 reads TGTGCCAGCAGTTTGACAGCGAACAGGGGTCAGCCCCAGCATTTT. The chain recombines TRBV9 with TRBJ1-5; 7 nucleotides agree with TRBD1. With 5 bases clipped from V and 6 bases from J, the junction kept 11 bases outside the gene matches. This CDR3 has 15 amino acids. Per germline, CDR1 SGDLS and CDR2 YYNGEE.